The entry below gives a single T cell receptor beta chain sequence along with its context. What it binds is not known. Profiling relied on immunoSEQ multiplex PCR, and the TCRdb table lists in-frame clones only, not all of them. This table has approximately 150,000 clones, approximately 86% appearing once. This sample is drawn from a study of T cell responses to AZD1222 COVID-19 vaccine. Notes on the study in general: Nearly half of unique spike-specific TCRs reportedly avoided B.1.351 and B.1.1.7 mutated regions. Sampled repertoires all dated from after the peak T cell response. Across spike, vaccine-associated CD4 TCRs were found, dominant at 160-218 and 743-854.

V lost 4 bases, J lost 4 bases, and 12 bases lay in between. Per germline, CDR1 SGHDT and CDR2 YYEEEE. This CDR3 has 13 residues. The chain recombines TRBV5-6 with TRBJ2-7, with a possible D match to TRBD1 (5 bases). Here the sequenced sample was peripheral blood, taken 28 days after the second dose of the MenACWY control vaccine. This clonotype was obtained from an adult who received the MenACWY meningococcal vaccine as a control. Here the CDR3 reads CASSVTAIYEQYF. CDR3 nucleotides: TGTGCCAGCAGCGTGACAGCTATATACGAGCAGTACTTC.